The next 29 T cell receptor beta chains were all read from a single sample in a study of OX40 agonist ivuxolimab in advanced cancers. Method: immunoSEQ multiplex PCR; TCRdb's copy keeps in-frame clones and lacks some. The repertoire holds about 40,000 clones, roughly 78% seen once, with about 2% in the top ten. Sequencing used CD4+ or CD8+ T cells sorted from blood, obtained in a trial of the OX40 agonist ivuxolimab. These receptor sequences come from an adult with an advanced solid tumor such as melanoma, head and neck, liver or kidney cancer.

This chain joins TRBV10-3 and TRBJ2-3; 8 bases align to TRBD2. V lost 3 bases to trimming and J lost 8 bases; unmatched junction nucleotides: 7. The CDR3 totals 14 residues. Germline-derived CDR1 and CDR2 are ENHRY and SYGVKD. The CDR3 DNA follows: TGTGCCATCAGTGACGAAAGGACTAGCCTTACGCAGTATTTT. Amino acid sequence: CAISDERTSLTQYF.

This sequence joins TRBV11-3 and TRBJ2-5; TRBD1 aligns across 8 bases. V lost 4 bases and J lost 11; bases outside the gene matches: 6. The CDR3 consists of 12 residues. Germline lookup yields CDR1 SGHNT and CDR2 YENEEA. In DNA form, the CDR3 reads TGTGCCAGCAGCTATAACAGGGGGGAGCAGTACTTC. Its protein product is CASSYNRGEQYF.

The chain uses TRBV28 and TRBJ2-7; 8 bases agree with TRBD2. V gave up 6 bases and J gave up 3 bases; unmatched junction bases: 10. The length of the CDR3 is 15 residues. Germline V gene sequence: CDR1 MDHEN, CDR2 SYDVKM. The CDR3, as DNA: TGTGCCAGCAGCCCGAGCGGGAGCTCCGTCTACGAGCAGTACTTC. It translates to CASSPSGSSVYEQYF.

This chain's CDR3 is CASSVQAGGQETQYF. In DNA form, the CDR3 reads TGTGCCAGCAGCGTACAGGCGGGGGGCCAAGAGACCCAGTACTTC. This chain connects TRBV9 to TRBJ2-5; 8 nucleotides align to TRBD2. The CDR3 runs to 15 residues. With V trimmed by 1 base and J by 1 base, 3 bases remained unmatched. The germline V gene encodes CDR1 SGDLS and CDR2 YYNGEE.

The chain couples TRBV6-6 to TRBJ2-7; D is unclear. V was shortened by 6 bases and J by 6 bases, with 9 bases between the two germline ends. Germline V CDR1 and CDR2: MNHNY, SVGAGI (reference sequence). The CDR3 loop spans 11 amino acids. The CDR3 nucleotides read TGTGCCAGCAGCCCCCTTCTCGAGCAGTACTTC. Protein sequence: CASSPLLEQYF.

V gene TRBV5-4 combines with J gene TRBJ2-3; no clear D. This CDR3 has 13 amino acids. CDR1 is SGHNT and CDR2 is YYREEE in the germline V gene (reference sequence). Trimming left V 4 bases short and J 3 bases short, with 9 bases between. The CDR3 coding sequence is TGTGCCAGCAGCCCCCCCGCTACAGATACGCAGTATTTT. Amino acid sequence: CASSPPATDTQYF.

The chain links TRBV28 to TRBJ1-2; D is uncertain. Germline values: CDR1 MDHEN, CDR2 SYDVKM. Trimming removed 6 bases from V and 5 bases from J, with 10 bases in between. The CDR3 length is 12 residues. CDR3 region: CASSLTEYGYTF. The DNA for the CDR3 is TGTGCCAGCAGCCTCACAGAGTATGGCTACACCTTC.

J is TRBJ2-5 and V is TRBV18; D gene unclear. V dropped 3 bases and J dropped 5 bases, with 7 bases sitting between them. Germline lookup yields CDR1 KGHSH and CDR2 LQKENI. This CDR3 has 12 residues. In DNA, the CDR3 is TGTGCCAGCTCACCTGGCGCGGAGACCCAGTACTTC. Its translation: CASSPGAETQYF.

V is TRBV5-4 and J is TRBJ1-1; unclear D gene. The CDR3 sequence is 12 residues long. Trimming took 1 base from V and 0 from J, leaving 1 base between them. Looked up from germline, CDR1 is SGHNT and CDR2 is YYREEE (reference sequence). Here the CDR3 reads CASSLMNTEAFF. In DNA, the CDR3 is TGTGCCAGCAGCTTGATGAACACTGAAGCTTTCTTT.

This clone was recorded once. CDR3: CASTGARNQPQHF. As DNA, the CDR3 is TGTGCCAGCACGGGGGCGCGCAATCAGCCCCAGCATTTT. The chain carries TRBV6-1 and TRBJ1-5, with TRBD1 as a possible D gene (6 bases). Germline V gene lookup returns CDR1 MNHNS and CDR2 SASEGT. V was cut by 7 bases and J by 2 bases, with 9 bases left in between. The CDR3 length is 13 residues.

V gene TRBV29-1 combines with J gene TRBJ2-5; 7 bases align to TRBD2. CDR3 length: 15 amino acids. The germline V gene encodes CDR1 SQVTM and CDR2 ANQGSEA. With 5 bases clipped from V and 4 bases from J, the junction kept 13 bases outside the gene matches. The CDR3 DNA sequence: TGCAGCGTTTACCCGAGCGGGACGATGGGAGAGACCCAGTACTTC. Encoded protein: CSVYPSGTMGETQYF.

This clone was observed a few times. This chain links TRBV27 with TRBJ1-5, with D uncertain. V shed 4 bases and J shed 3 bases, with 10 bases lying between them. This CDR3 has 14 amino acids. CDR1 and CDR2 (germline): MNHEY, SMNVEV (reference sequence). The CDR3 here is CASSSTGPNQPQHF. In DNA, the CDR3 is TGTGCCAGCAGTTCGACCGGCCCCAATCAGCCCCAGCATTTT.

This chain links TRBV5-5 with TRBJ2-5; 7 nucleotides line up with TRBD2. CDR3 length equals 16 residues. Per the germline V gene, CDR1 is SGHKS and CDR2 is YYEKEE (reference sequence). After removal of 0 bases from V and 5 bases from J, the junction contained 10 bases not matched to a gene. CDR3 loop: CASSLGPGRARETQYF. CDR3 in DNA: TGTGCCAGCAGCTTGGGTCCAGGGAGGGCGCGTGAGACCCAGTACTTC.

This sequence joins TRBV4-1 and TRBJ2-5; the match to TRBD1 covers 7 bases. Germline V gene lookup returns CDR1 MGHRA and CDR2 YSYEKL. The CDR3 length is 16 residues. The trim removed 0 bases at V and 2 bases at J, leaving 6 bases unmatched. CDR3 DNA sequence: TGCGCCAGCAGCCAAGATATTAACAGGGGTCAAGAGACCCAGTACTTC. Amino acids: CASSQDINRGQETQYF.

For the CDR3, the DNA is TGTGCCAGCAGCTTACTAGGGTCGGGTGAGCAGTTCTTC. Amino acids: CASSLLGSGEQFF. V gene TRBV7-3 combines with J gene TRBJ2-1; D not certain. This CDR3 contains 13 residues. Germline V gene lookup returns CDR1 SGHTA and CDR2 FQGTGA. V was pared by 2 bases and J by 9 bases, with 11 bases between.

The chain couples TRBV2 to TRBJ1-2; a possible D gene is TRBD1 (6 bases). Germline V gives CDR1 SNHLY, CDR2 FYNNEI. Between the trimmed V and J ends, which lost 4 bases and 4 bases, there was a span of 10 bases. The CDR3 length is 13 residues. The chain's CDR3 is CASSARDIYGYTF. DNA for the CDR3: TGTGCCAGCAGTGCCCGGGACATCTATGGCTACACCTTC.

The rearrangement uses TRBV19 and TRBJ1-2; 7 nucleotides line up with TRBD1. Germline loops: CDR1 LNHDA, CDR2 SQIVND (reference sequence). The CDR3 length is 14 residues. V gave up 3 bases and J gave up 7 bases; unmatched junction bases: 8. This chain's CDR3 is CASSIRDRWIGYTF. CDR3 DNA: TGTGCCAGTAGTATCCGGGACAGATGGATTGGCTACACCTTC.

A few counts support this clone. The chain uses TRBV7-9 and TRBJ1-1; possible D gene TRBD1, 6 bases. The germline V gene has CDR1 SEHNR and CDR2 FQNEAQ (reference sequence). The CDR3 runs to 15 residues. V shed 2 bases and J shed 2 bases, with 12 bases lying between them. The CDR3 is CASSLRGGLNTEAFF. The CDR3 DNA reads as TGTGCCAGCAGCTTACGAGGGGGTCTCAACACTGAAGCTTTCTTT.

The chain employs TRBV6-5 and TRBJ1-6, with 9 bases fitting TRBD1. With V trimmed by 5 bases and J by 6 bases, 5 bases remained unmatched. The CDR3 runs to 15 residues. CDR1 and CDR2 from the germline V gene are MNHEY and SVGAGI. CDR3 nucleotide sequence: TGTGCCAGCAGTCCGGACAGGGGATTTAATTCACCCCTCCACTTT. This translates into CASSPDRGFNSPLHF.

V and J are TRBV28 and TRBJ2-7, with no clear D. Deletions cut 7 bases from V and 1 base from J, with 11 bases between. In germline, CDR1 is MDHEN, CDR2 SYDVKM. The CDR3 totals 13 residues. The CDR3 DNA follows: TGTGCCAGCACCCTCGTGGGGTCCTACGAGCAGTACTTC. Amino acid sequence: CASTLVGSYEQYF.

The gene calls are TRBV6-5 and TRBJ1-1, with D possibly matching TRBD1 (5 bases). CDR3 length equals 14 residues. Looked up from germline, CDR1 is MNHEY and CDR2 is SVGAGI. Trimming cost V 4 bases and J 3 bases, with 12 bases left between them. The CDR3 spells CASSLSGRYTEAFF. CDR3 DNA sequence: TGTGCCAGCAGTTTGTCGGGACGGTACACTGAAGCTTTCTTT.

The CDR3 DNA sequence: TGTGCCAGCAGTTCTTGGACAGGGGCCTACGAGCAGTACTTC. Translated, it gives CASSSWTGAYEQYF. This rearrangement joins TRBV28 to TRBJ2-7, with 9 bases aligning to TRBD1. V dropped 4 bases and J dropped 2; count of bases not matched to a gene: 3. Per the germline V gene, CDR1 is MDHEN and CDR2 is SYDVKM. This CDR3 has 14 amino acids.

This CDR3 reads CASRVPGQGVSPLHF. The DNA for the CDR3 is TGTGCCAGCAGAGTTCCGGGACAGGGGGTTTCACCCCTCCACTTT. V is TRBV6-1 and J is TRBJ1-6, with TRBD1 matching 11 bases. Trimming at V came to 6 bases and at J to 9 bases, leaving 7 bases not matched to a gene. There are 15 residues in the CDR3. Germline-derived CDR1 and CDR2 are MNHNS and SASEGT.

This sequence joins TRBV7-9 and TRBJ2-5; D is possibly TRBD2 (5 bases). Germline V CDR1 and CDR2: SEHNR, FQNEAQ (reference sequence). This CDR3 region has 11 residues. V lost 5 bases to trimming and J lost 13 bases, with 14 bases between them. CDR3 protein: CASSPDWHPYF. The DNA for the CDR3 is TGTGCCAGCAGCCCGGACTGGCACCCGTACTTC.

The DNA of the CDR3 is TGTGCCAGCAGCCAGCAGCTTCAGGGGTTTTCGGCTTTCTTT. Its translation: CASSQQLQGFSAFF. The chain combines TRBV4-2 with TRBJ1-1, with D tentatively TRBD1 (6 bases). Trimming left V 3 bases short and J 11 bases short, with 19 bases between. The CDR3 length is 14 residues. The germline V gene encodes CDR1 LGHNA and CDR2 YNFKEQ.

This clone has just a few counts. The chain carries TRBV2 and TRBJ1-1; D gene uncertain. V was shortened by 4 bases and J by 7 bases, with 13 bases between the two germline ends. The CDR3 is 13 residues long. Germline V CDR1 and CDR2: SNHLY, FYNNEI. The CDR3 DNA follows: TGTGCCAGCAGTGCCCCACTCTCCGTTGAAGCTTTCTTT. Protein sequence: CASSAPLSVEAFF.

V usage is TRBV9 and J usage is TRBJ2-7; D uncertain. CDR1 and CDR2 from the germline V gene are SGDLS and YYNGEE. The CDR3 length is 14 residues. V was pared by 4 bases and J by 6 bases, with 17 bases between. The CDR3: CASSRGPSTFEQYF. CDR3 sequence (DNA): TGTGCCAGCAGCAGAGGTCCGAGTACTTTCGAGCAGTACTTC.

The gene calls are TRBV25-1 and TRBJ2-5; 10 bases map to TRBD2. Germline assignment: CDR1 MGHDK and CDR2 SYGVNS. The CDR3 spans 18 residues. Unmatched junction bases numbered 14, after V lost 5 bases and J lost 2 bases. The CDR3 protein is CASSPGIAGGLLQETQYF. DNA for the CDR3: TGTGCCAGCAGTCCGGGAATAGCGGGGGGTTTATTACAAGAGACCCAGTACTTC.

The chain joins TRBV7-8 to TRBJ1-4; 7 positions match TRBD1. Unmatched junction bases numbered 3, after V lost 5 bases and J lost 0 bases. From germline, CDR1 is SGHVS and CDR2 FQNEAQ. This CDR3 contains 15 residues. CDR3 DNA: TGTGCCAGCAGCAGACAGGGACCAACTAATGAAAAACTGTTTTTT. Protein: CASSRQGPTNEKLFF.